This TCR beta chain is drawn from a study of neurological immune-mediated disorders. General observations from the study: HTLV-1-associated myelopathy ranked highest for TCR clonal expansion and multiple sclerosis lowest, beneath healthy controls. There were no CDR3 amino acid sequences shared by expanded clones across subjects, a result suggesting private repertoires in all groups.

This clonotype has a count of ten or more. Its antigen is unidentified. The output of every sequencing run exceeded 190 million TCR-beta sequences, derived from 15-18 subjects. From the 5' RACE reads, TCRdb called clonotypes with MiXCR, one entry per CDR3 protein. The table records tens of thousands of distinct CDR3 sequences, 11% of them present only once. V lost 1 base and J lost 4, with 13 bases in between. This CDR3 is built from 15 residues. Germline CDR1 is MGHRA and CDR2 is YSYEKL. The time point: technical triplicate 1. Unsorted libraries used 2 million PBMCs kept at -80 degrees C. The material sequenced was PBMCs. The sequence was collected from a man aged 55 to 70 with HTLV-1-associated myelopathy (HAM/TSP). This sequence joins TRBV4-1 and TRBJ1-1; D call uncertain. CDR3 coding DNA: TGCGCCAGCAGCCAAGGGTCAGGAGAAGGCACTGAAGCTTTCTTT. It translates to CASSQGSGEGTEAFF.